The present T cell receptor beta chain was sequenced within a study of OX40 agonist ivuxolimab in advanced cancers. Study information: Each dose-escalation patient presented with hepatocellular carcinoma, melanoma, renal cell or head and neck cancer.

The data were produced by immunoSEQ multiplex PCR, yet TCRdb's version contains in-frame clones alone and is incomplete. The table lists over 70,000 clones, around 78% of them singletons, with roughly 5.4% in the top ten. Study-wide results and caveats: People who partly responded at 0.1-3.0 mg/kg had some of the least clonal expansion seen.

As for this clone: The target antigen is unknown.

Trimming shortened V by 4 bases and J by 0 bases, and 4 bases separated the two germline ends. The length of the CDR3 is 14 residues. From germline, CDR1 is SGHDN and CDR2 FVKESK. This receptor was obtained from an adult with an advanced solid tumor such as melanoma, head and neck, liver or kidney cancer. The J gene is TRBJ2-6, the V gene TRBV14, with D unclear. The source material was CD4+ or CD8+ T cells sorted from blood, sampled in a trial of the OX40 agonist ivuxolimab. CDR3 sequence (DNA): TGTGCCAGCAGCCGGAACTCTGGGGCCAACGTCCTGACTTTC. Its protein is CASSRNSGANVLTF.